These T cell receptor beta chains were read from a single sample in a study of graft-versus-host responses after intestinal transplantation. Antigens of these TCRs are unknown. Clones were read by immunoSEQ multiplex PCR, and TCRdb kept only the in-frame ones, dropping some. The repertoire holds 75,000 to 100,000 clones, roughly 91% seen once, with approximately 0.17% in the top ten. The specimen comprised unstimulated CD4+ T cells sorted from spleen or lymph node cells, sampled before transplant. The receptor source for this set is a human donor who was the organ donor for an intestinal transplant. The CDR3 runs from the conserved cysteine through the conserved F or W. The D gene is left open where the match is weak. Clone size is shown for a subset of rows, as once, few, many or a class of expanded clone.

v_gene	d_gene	abundance	j_gene	CDR3aa	CDR3nt
TRBV6-5	.	.	TRBJ2-3	CASSYSTGVDTQYF	TGTGCCAGCAGTTACTCCACAGGTGTAGATACGCAGTATTTT
TRBV11-2	TRBD2	.	TRBJ2-1	CASSRTSGGLAYNEQFF	TGTGCCAGCAGCCGGACTAGCGGGGGGCTAGCCTACAATGAGCAGTTCTTC
TRBV15	TRBD1	.	TRBJ1-4	CATSRGPRQGESAATNEKLFF	TGTGCCACCAGCAGAGGCCCGCGACAGGGGGAGTCCGCGGCAACTAATGAAAAACTGTTTTTT
TRBV28	.	.	TRBJ1-1	CASSEAGMNTEAFF	TGTGCCAGCAGTGAGGCAGGGATGAACACTGAAGCTTTCTTT
TRBV20-1	.	.	TRBJ1-1	CSARDRGEAFF	TGCAGTGCTAGAGATCGGGGGGAAGCTTTCTTT
TRBV12-5	.	once	TRBJ1-2	CASGPRGPDTF	TGTGCTAGTGGTCCACGAGGCCCTGACACCTTC
TRBV6-1	TRBD1	.	TRBJ2-5	CASSLTGGRETQYF	TGTGCCAGCAGCCTGACAGGGGGCAGAGAGACCCAGTACTTC
TRBV6-6	TRBD2	.	TRBJ2-1	CASRSPMVAGDNEQFF	TGTGCCAGCAGATCCCCGATGGTAGCGGGGGACAATGAGCAGTTCTTC
TRBV5-8	.	.	TRBJ1-4	CASSFFRGRIGEKLFF	TGTGCCAGCAGCTTCTTCAGGGGTCGGATAGGTGAAAAACTGTTTTTT
TRBV30	TRBD2	.	TRBJ2-3	CAWRLTGRGGTGDTQYF	TGTGCCTGGAGATTGACAGGACGGGGGGGCACGGGAGATACGCAGTATTTT
TRBV4-1	TRBD1	.	TRBJ2-3	CASSHGVTGALENTQYF	TGCGCCAGCAGCCACGGGGTGACAGGGGCCCTAGAGAATACGCAGTATTTT
TRBV18	.	.	TRBJ2-7	CASSPRPGSYEQYF	TGTGCCAGCTCACCTCGACCAGGCTCCTACGAGCAGTACTTC
TRBV10-2	TRBD2	.	TRBJ2-1	CAVTSGFYEQFF	TGCGCCGTAACTAGCGGGTTTTATGAGCAGTTCTTC
TRBV10-3	TRBD1	.	TRBJ1-5	CAISGQGSNQPQHF	TGTGCCATCAGTGGACAGGGGAGCAATCAGCCCCAGCATTTT
TRBV2	TRBD1	few	TRBJ1-4	CASRLDRGKEKLFF	TGTGCCAGCCGCTTGGACAGGGGGAAAGAAAAACTGTTTTTT
TRBV7-2	TRBD2	few	TRBJ2-5	CASSQGPSGGPLQETQYF	TGTGCCAGCAGCCAAGGTCCTAGCGGGGGCCCTTTGCAAGAGACCCAGTACTTC
TRBV18	TRBD2	.	TRBJ2-1	CASSPVAAGGLAQFF	TGTGCCAGCTCACCGGTCGCAGCGGGGGGGCTAGCGCAGTTCTTC
TRBV7-3	.	.	TRBJ1-1	CASSLRGHTEAFF	TGTGCCAGCAGCTTAAGAGGGCACACTGAAGCTTTCTTT
TRBV11-2	TRBD1	.	TRBJ1-1	CASSPPGTGVGNTEAFF	TGTGCCAGCAGCCCACCCGGGACAGGGGTTGGGAACACTGAAGCTTTCTTT
TRBV18	.	.	TRBJ1-4	CASSRTQGQGEKLFF	TGTGCCAGCTCACGGACGCAGGGGCAGGGTGAAAAACTGTTTTTT
TRBV2	.	.	TRBJ2-7	CASRAGRAGYEQYF	TGTGCCAGCAGGGCCGGGCGGGCCGGCTACGAGCAGTACTTC
TRBV6-6	.	once	TRBJ1-5	CASSYSGTLDQPQHF	TGTGCCAGCAGTTACTCAGGGACATTGGATCAGCCCCAGCATTTT
TRBV13	TRBD2	.	TRBJ2-5	CASSSKLGLVGRGLGETQYF	TGTGCCAGCAGCTCCAAGCTCGGACTAGTCGGTCGGGGTCTCGGAGAGACCCAGTACTTC
TRBV7-3	.	.	TRBJ2-1	CASSLDSSYNEQFF	TGTGCCAGCAGCTTAGATAGCTCCTACAATGAGCAGTTCTTC
TRBV13	.	few	TRBJ1-1	CASSFMNTEAFF	TGTGCCAGCAGCTTCATGAACACTGAAGCTTTCTTT
TRBV7-6	TRBD1	.	TRBJ1-6	CASSSYRGANSPLHF	TGTGCCAGCAGCTCCTACAGGGGGGCGAATTCACCCCTCCACTTT
TRBV5-4	TRBD2	.	TRBJ2-3	CASSNIMGGRGDTQYF	TGTGCCAGCAGCAATATAATGGGGGGGAGGGGAGATACGCAGTATTTT
TRBV4-3	.	.	TRBJ1-2	CASSQADRSGYTF	TGCGCCAGCAGCCAAGCCGACAGGTCCGGCTACACCTTC
TRBV5-6	TRBD2	.	TRBJ2-5	CASSLVGTSGTQETQYF	TGTGCCAGCAGCTTGGTGGGGACTAGCGGGACCCAAGAGACCCAGTACTTC
TRBV4-3	TRBD1	.	TRBJ1-5	CASSHYRGSNQPQHF	TGCGCCAGCAGCCACTACAGGGGAAGCAATCAGCCCCAGCATTTT
TRBV4-2	.	.	TRBJ2-1	CASSQAAGVNNEQFF	TGTGCCAGCAGCCAAGCCGCCGGGGTCAACAATGAGCAGTTCTTC
TRBV30	TRBD1	.	TRBJ2-1	CAWSQGARVNEQFF	TGTGCCTGGAGTCAGGGGGCTAGGGTCAATGAGCAGTTCTTC
TRBV18	.	.	TRBJ1-1	CASSPIRPGSTHGTEAFF	TGTGCCAGCTCACCAATTAGACCCGGGTCTACCCACGGTACTGAAGCTTTCTTT
TRBV5-1	TRBD1	.	TRBJ2-5	CASASPGDRVRGETQYF	TGCGCCAGCGCTTCCCCCGGGGACAGGGTGAGAGGGGAGACCCAGTACTTC
TRBV7-8	TRBD2	once	TRBJ2-7	CASSLERGRYEQYF	TGTGCCAGCAGCTTAGAGCGGGGTCGCTACGAGCAGTACTTC
TRBV18	.	.	TRBJ1-1	CASSLRAGSTEAFF	TGTGCCAGCTCACTGAGGGCAGGCAGCACTGAAGCTTTCTTT
TRBV6-4	TRBD1	.	TRBJ2-7	CASSDSSEDRQGAGDEQYF	TGTGCCAGCAGTGACTCTAGTGAGGATCGACAGGGGGCTGGGGACGAGCAGTACTTC
TRBV19	TRBD2	few	TRBJ2-7	CASSPVGAGFYEQYF	TGTGCCAGTAGCCCCGTGGGAGCGGGGTTCTACGAGCAGTACTTC
TRBV9	.	.	TRBJ2-2	CASSRGLISPGELFF	TGTGCCAGCAGCCGAGGGCTGATTAGTCCCGGGGAGCTGTTTTTT
TRBV6-1	.	.	TRBJ1-5	CASSEAPTGVHQPQHF	TGTGCCAGCAGTGAAGCCCCGACAGGCGTACATCAGCCCCAGCATTTT
TRBV18	.	.	TRBJ2-3	CASSPASVPGTDTQYF	TGTGCCAGCTCACCTGCTTCTGTACCAGGCACAGATACGCAGTATTTT
TRBV6-1	.	few	TRBJ1-4	CASSVWSRGNEKLFF	TGTGCCAGCAGTGTGTGGAGCAGGGGAAATGAAAAACTGTTTTTT
TRBV5-5	.	.	TRBJ1-2	CASSFYRALGYGYTF	TGTGCCAGCAGCTTTTACAGGGCCCTTGGGTATGGCTACACCTTC
TRBV23-1	.	.	TRBJ2-2	CASSSPYRNTGELFF	TGCGCCAGCAGTTCCCCTTACAGAAACACCGGGGAGCTGTTTTTT
TRBV5-1	.	.	TRBJ1-5	CASRRDPGGTNSNQPQHF	TGCGCCAGCAGGAGGGACCCTGGAGGGACTAATAGCAATCAGCCCCAGCATTTT
TRBV10-1	TRBD2	once	TRBJ2-2	CASSESSGGTGELFF	TGCGCCAGCAGTGAGTCCTCGGGGGGGACCGGGGAGCTGTTTTTT
TRBV27	.	.	TRBJ2-2	CAGSGTHLRKAGELFF	TGTGCCGGCAGTGGGACACACCTGAGGAAGGCCGGGGAGCTGTTTTTT
TRBV18	.	.	TRBJ1-1	CASSPRTGNMNTEAFF	TGTGCCAGCTCACCACGGACGGGAAACATGAACACTGAAGCTTTCTTT
TRBV5-1	.	.	TRBJ1-2	CASSLAAGGTNYGYTF	TGCGCCAGCAGCTTGGCCGCGGGGGGGACTAACTATGGCTACACCTTC
TRBV7-7	.	.	TRBJ1-4	CASSLGPVNEKLFF	TGTGCTAGCAGCTTAGGTCCTGTTAATGAAAAACTGTTTTTT
TRBV2	TRBD1	.	TRBJ2-5	CASSDRGETQYF	TGTGCCAGCAGCGACAGGGGAGAGACCCAGTACTTC
TRBV7-9	.	.	TRBJ1-5	CASSFSGNQPQHF	TGTGCCAGCAGCTTCTCAGGGAATCAGCCCCAGCATTTT
TRBV7-3	.	.	TRBJ1-2	CASSLTGGNYGYTF	TGTGCCAGCAGCTTAACAGGGGGAAACTATGGCTACACCTTC